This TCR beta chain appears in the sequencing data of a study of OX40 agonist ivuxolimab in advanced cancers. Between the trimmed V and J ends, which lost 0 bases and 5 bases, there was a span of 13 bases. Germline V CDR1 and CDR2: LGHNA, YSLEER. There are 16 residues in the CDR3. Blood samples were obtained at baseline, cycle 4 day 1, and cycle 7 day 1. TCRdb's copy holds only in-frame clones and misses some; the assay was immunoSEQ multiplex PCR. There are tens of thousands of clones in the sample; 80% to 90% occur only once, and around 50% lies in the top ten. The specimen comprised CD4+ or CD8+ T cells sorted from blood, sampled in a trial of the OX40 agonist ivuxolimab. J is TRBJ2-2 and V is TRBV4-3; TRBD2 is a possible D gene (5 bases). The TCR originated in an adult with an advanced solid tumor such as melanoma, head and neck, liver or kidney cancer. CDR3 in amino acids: CASSQDPGLGTGELFF. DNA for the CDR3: TGCGCCAGCAGCCAAGATCCGGGGTTAGGGACCGGGGAGCTGTTTTTT.